One and the same sample provided the 18 T cell receptor beta chains below, sequenced in a study of CD8 T cell repertoires and HIV-1 epitope variants. The table came from immunoSEQ multiplex PCR; TCRdb's copy has only in-frame clones and leaves some out. Of 5,000 to 6,000 clones listed, under 75% were seen once; the top ten hold about 44%. These receptors have no identified antigens. The sequencing input was cultured CD8+ T cells derived from PBMCs. Every receptor here comes from a male donor with HIV.

This sequence joins TRBV15 and TRBJ2-1, with 8 positions matching TRBD1. The CDR3 extends over 15 amino acids. The junction had 7 bases not matched to a gene; V was cut back by 3 bases and J by 6 bases. Germline V gives CDR1 LNHNV, CDR2 YYDKDF (reference sequence). CDR3 residues: CATSRDRDPVNEQFF. CDR3 nucleotide sequence: TGTGCCACCAGCAGGGACAGGGACCCTGTCAATGAGCAGTTCTTC.

The chain has TRBV25-1 and TRBJ2-5, with 7 positions matching TRBD2. Trimming removed 0 bases from V and 5 bases from J; junction bases left unmatched: 12. CDR3 length: 17 residues. From germline, CDR1 is MGHDK and CDR2 SYGVNS. The CDR3 sequence is CASSEYSRTSVLETQYF. The CDR3 region has the DNA TGTGCCAGCAGTGAATATTCCCGGACTAGTGTGCTTGAGACCCAGTACTTC.

This clone has a handful of counts. As DNA, the CDR3 is TGTGCCAGCAGCGATACGGGTATCTATGGCTACACCTTC. Translation: CASSDTGIYGYTF. The rearrangement uses TRBV7-2 and TRBJ1-2; unclear D gene. Germline V gives CDR1 SGHTA, CDR2 FQGNSA. This CDR3 region has 13 residues. V was cut by 5 bases and J by 4 bases, with 11 bases left in between.

The chain carries TRBV6-6 and TRBJ1-5; D is possibly TRBD1 (6 bases). From germline, CDR1 is MNHNY and CDR2 SVGAGI (reference sequence). CDR3 length: 16 residues. Trimming stripped 3 bases from V and 1 base from J, with 13 bases between. The CDR3 bases are TGTGCCAGCAGTTATTATAGGGGGGGAAGCAATCAGCCCCAGCATTTT. This sequence encodes CASSYYRGGSNQPQHF.

The V gene is TRBV21-1, the J gene TRBJ1-2. TRBV21-1 is an annotated pseudogene. The CDR3 is 16 amino acids. This CDR3 is CASSKAPGEVPNGYTF. The CDR3 DNA reads TGTGCCAGCAGCAAAGCCCCGGGTGAAGTTCCGAATGGCTACACCTTC.

The chain uses TRBV7-3 and TRBJ2-3; the D gene could be TRBD1 or TRBD2 (5 bases each). V was pared by 4 bases and J by 1 base, with 9 bases between. This CDR3 region has 14 residues. The germline V gene has CDR1 SGHTA and CDR2 FQGTGA. CDR3 sequence (DNA): TGTGCCAGCAGCTATGGGGGAGGCACAGATACGCAGTATTTT. Protein product: CASSYGGGTDTQYF.

This chain links TRBV9 with TRBJ1-4, with 10 bases that match TRBD1. CDR1 is SGDLS and CDR2 is YYNGEE in the germline V gene. The CDR3 is 15 amino acids. V was clipped by 3 bases and J by 7 bases; unmatched bases: 6. In DNA form, the CDR3 reads TGTGCCAGCAGCGCATCCGGGACAGGGGTTGAAAAACTGTTTTTT. Translation: CASSASGTGVEKLFF.

This clone showed up just a few times. The rearrangement links TRBV19 to TRBJ2-1, with 7 bases fitting TRBD2. Germline V gene lookup returns CDR1 LNHDA and CDR2 SQIVND (reference sequence). With 3 bases clipped from V and 0 bases from J, the junction kept 2 bases outside the gene matches. CDR3 size: 15 residues. CDR3 sequence (DNA): TGTGCCAGTAGTATTACGGGAGGCTCCTACAATGAGCAGTTCTTC. Amino acid sequence: CASSITGGSYNEQFF.

This clone has a handful of counts. This chain joins TRBV19 and TRBJ1-6; TRBD1 might be the D (6 bases). V lost 4 bases, J lost 7 bases, and 11 bases lay in between. The CDR3 totals 14 residues. In germline, CDR1 is LNHDA, CDR2 SQIVND (reference sequence). CDR3 loop: CASSTDSWNSPLHF. DNA of the CDR3: TGTGCCAGTAGTACGGACAGTTGGAATTCACCCCTCCACTTT.

This clone was counted a single time. This chain links TRBV29-1 with TRBJ2-7, with D possibly being TRBD1 (6 bases). Germline CDR1 is SQVTM and CDR2 is ANQGSEA. CDR3 size: 15 residues. V lost 1 base and J lost 2, with 15 bases in between. CDR3 coding DNA: TGCAGCGTTGAAGGTAACAGGGCGAACCCCTACGAGCAGTACTTC. Translation: CSVEGNRANPYEQYF.

This sequence joins TRBV27 and TRBJ2-2; 7 bases line up with TRBD2. The germline V gene has CDR1 MNHEY and CDR2 SMNVEV (reference sequence). CDR3 length: 14 amino acids. The junction had 4 bases not matched to a gene; V was cut back by 2 bases and J by 7 bases. Here the CDR3 reads CASSLAPGGGELFF. CDR3 nucleotide sequence: TGTGCCAGCAGTTTAGCCCCGGGAGGCGGGGAGCTGTTTTTT.

In nucleotides, the CDR3 is TGTGCCAGCAGCTTGCTGGGTTGGGAGACCCAGTACTTC. Protein: CASSLLGWETQYF. The rearrangement uses TRBV5-6 and TRBJ2-5; D is unclear. CDR3 size: 13 residues. CDR1 is SGHDT and CDR2 is YYEEEE in the germline V gene. Trimming left V 1 base short and J 5 bases short, with 9 bases between.

This clone was picked up a small number of times. V usage is TRBV5-6 and J usage is TRBJ1-3; D might be TRBD1 (5 bases). V was trimmed by 1 base and J by 7 bases, leaving 9 bases between them. CDR1 is SGHDT and CDR2 is YYEEEE in the germline V gene. This CDR3 is built from 13 residues. The CDR3 DNA sequence: TGTGCCAGCAGCTTGATAGGGGCGAACACCATATATTTT. This sequence encodes CASSLIGANTIYF.

The V gene is TRBV25-1, the J gene TRBJ2-1, with TRBD2 matching 8 bases. Germline CDR1 MGHDK, CDR2 SYGVNS. Trimming took 4 bases from V and 4 from J; bases not matched to a gene: 9. CDR3 length: 16 residues. The CDR3 spells CASSGVLAETYNEQFF. The CDR3 coding sequence is TGTGCCAGCAGTGGAGTACTAGCGGAGACATACAATGAGCAGTTCTTC. Supplemented by reference TRBV25-1 and TRBJ2-1, the full variable domain reads EADIYQTPRYLVIGTGKKITLECSQTMGHDKMYWYQQDPGMELHLIHYSYGVNSTEKGDLSSESTVSRIRTEHFPLTLESARPSHTSQYLCASSGVLAETYNEQFFGPGTRLTVL.

This chain connects TRBV10-3 to TRBJ2-7, with 9 bases fitting TRBD2. Unmatched junction bases numbered 2, after V lost 0 bases and J lost 2 bases. Germline V gene data show CDR1 as ENHRY and CDR2 as SYGVKD. The CDR3 has 15 residues. The CDR3 loop is CAISESTSGAYEQYF. CDR3 nucleotides: TGTGCCATCAGTGAGTCGACTAGCGGAGCCTACGAGCAGTACTTC.

In DNA form, the CDR3 reads TGTGCCTGGAGTTTGTCACAGGGGAGGGAGGTGGGTTATGAGAACACTGAAGCTTTCTTT. Translated, it gives CAWSLSQGREVGYENTEAFF. V usage is TRBV30 and J usage is TRBJ1-1; 7 nucleotides agree with TRBD1. The CDR3 has 20 amino acids. Germline CDR1 is GTSNPN and CDR2 is SVGIG (reference sequence). Losses at the gene ends were 2 bases for V and 1 base for J; bases not matched to a gene: 22.

V usage is TRBV5-8 and J usage is TRBJ1-1, with no clear D. V lost 3 bases and J lost 8, with 11 bases in between. CDR1 is SGHTS, CDR2 YDEGEE, per germline. This CDR3 comprises 12 residues. The CDR3 here is CASSSWTREAFF. The CDR3, as DNA: TGTGCCAGCAGCTCCTGGACTCGAGAAGCTTTCTTT.

The chain couples TRBV11-2 to TRBJ2-2; D remains ambiguous. The CDR3 consists of 14 residues. Trimming stripped 1 base from V and 5 bases from J, with 8 bases between. The V gene's germline CDR1 is SGHAT and CDR2 FQNNGV. CDR3: CASSLVRKTGELFF. The CDR3 nucleotides read TGTGCCAGCAGCTTAGTTAGGAAAACCGGGGAGCTGTTTTTT.